This T cell receptor beta chain originates from a study of radiation and T cells in renal cell carcinoma. Time point noted: blood 4 weeks post-SBRT, at nephrectomy. Described treatment: 15 Gy SBRT to primary tumor, nephrectomy 4 weeks later. Whole-study results and caveats: No pretreatment tumor biopsies were available for baseline clonotypes.

Germline V lookup: CDR1 MNHEY, CDR2 SMNVEV (reference sequence). Trimming took off 2 bases at V and 1 base at J, with 12 bases between the two ends. This CDR3 region has 16 residues. Data came from immunoSEQ multiplex PCR; TCRdb stores just in-frame clones and leaves some out. The table has 40,000 to 45,000 clones, about 82% seen once; the top ten hold about 30%. As regards this clone: Its antigen is unidentified.

The TCR was taken from a woman in her 70s with renal cell carcinoma. Material: blood, obtained from a patient whose treatment included radiotherapy and nephrectomy. The chain is built from TRBV27 and TRBJ2-1; D gene ambiguous. The CDR3 DNA sequence: TGTGCCAGCAGTTTAACTAAGTCGGTATCCTACAATGAGCAGTTCTTC. It specifies CASSLTKSVSYNEQFF.